One sample yielded the 9 T cell receptor beta chains listed below, sequenced in a study of molecular identifiers for immune sequencing clone quantification. TCRdb used MiXCR to reprocess the PCR reads, holding one entry per CDR3 protein. The sample includes 45,000 to 55,000 distinct CDR3 sequences, more than 35% seen only once; the top ten take 3% to 4%. The specimen was naive CD8+ T cells from blood, with Jurkat cell RNA spiked in. Indicated subset: FACS-sorted CD8+CD4-CCR7+CD45RA+ naive T cells. The origin of the receptors is a human donor in good health. Some libraries in this study had Jurkat cell RNA spiked in.

The rearrangement uses TRBV4-1 and TRBJ2-3; TRBD2 aligns across 12 bases. Germline trimming cut 2 bases from V and 4 bases from J; bases unmatched to any gene: 1. Germline values: CDR1 MGHRA, CDR2 YSYEKL. The CDR3 length is 15 residues. Here the CDR3 reads CASSQSSGGADTQYF. The CDR3 nucleotides read TGCGCCAGCAGCCAATCTAGCGGGGGGGCAGATACGCAGTATTTT.

Concerning this clonotype itself: The junction departs from germline at one end; a sequencing error may be responsible. V is TRBV7-8 and J is TRBJ2-7; 10 positions match TRBD1. The CDR3 is made up of 16 amino acids. CDR1 is SGHVS and CDR2 is FQNEAQ in the germline V gene. The CDR3 DNA follows: TGTGCCAACAGCCCGTTAGGGACAGGGGCGTTCAACGAGCAGTACTTC. Protein product: CANSPLGTGAFNEQYF.

This CDR3 reads CASSDRIASPLHF. The CDR3 DNA reads as TGTGCCAGCAGCGACAGGATTGCTTCACCCCTCCACTTT. The rearrangement uses TRBV6-2 or TRBV6-3 and TRBJ1-6; tentatively, D is TRBD1 (6 bases). Germline V lookup: CDR1 MNHEY, CDR2 SVGEGT. This CDR3 spans 13 amino acids. V was pared by 6 bases and J by 9 bases, with 12 bases between.

As to this clonotype: A read error may be the cause here, since a much bigger clone is one base away. This chain connects TRBV5-1 to TRBJ2-7, with no clear D. CDR1 is SGHRS, CDR2 YFSETQ, per germline. This CDR3 comprises 16 residues. V gave up 0 bases and J gave up 0 bases, with 13 bases separating them. The CDR3 loop reads CASSLASPSISYEQYF. CDR3 DNA: TGCGCCAGCAGCTTGGCTTCTCCTAGTATCTCCTACGAGCAGTACTTC.

Remarks on this clonotype: This may be a read error, as it is one base from a much larger clone. V and J are TRBV19 and TRBJ2-1, with 9 bases fitting TRBD1. This CDR3 has 12 residues. Germline V gene data show CDR1 as LNHDA and CDR2 as SQIVND (reference sequence). V lost 6 bases, J lost 15 bases, and 9 bases stayed unmatched. CDR3 coding DNA: TGTGCCAGTAGCATGGGACAGGGAAGTTCGTTCTTC. It specifies CASSMGQGSSFF.

Concerning this clonotype itself: The CDR3 carries no conserved terminal phenylalanine or tryptophan, so it likely arises from a read error. The chain recombines TRBV20-1 with TRBJ2-7; 16 positions match TRBD2. Germline CDR1 and CDR2: DFQATT and SNEGSKA (reference sequence). The CDR3 has 16 residues. V gave up 3 bases and J gave up 4 bases; unmatched junction bases: 6. DNA for the CDR3: TGCAGTGCTAGCGGGACTAGCGGGAGGGCCGTGTACGAGCAGTACTGC. Translating it yields CSASGTSGRAVYEQYC.

This chain connects TRBV27 to TRBJ1-5; D is uncertain. Trimming cost V 8 bases and J 1 base, with 6 bases left between them. The CDR3 covers 12 residues. Germline V gives CDR1 MNHEY, CDR2 SMNVEV (reference sequence). CDR3 sequence (DNA): TGTGCCAGCGGCCCCAGCAATCAGCCCCAGCATTTT. Translating gives CASGPSNQPQHF.

Comment on this clonotype: The CDR3 ends on some other residue instead of the conserved phenylalanine or tryptophan, so this is likely a read error. The rearrangement uses TRBV6-2 or TRBV6-3 and TRBJ1-5; 8 bases are shared with TRBD1. This CDR3 is 13 amino acids long. Germline assignment: CDR1 MNHEY and CDR2 SVGEGT. Trimming cost V 10 bases and J 4 bases; bases outside gene matches: 6. CDR3 in amino acids: CATRDRTNQPQHY. CDR3 bases: TGTGCCACCCGGGACAGGACAAATCAGCCCCAGCATTAT.

V gene TRBV7-8 combines with J gene TRBJ2-7, with 7 bases matching TRBD2. The CDR3 is 16 residues long. Germline CDR1 and CDR2: SGHVS and FQNEAQ. The J segment lost 0 bases and the V segment lost 4 bases, leaving 9 bases of the junction unmatched. The CDR3 DNA sequence: TGTGCCAGCAGCTGGGAGCGGGGATGGAGCTCCTACGAGCAGTACTTC. Its translation is CASSWERGWSSYEQYF.